The 2 T cell receptor beta chains below were found in one sample sequenced in a study of control samples from healthy donors and cancer patients. Method: immunoSEQ multiplex PCR; TCRdb's copy keeps in-frame clones and lacks some. The sample has around 94,000 clones; just over 90% are singletons. The sequencing input was blood. All receptors derive from a woman aged 25 to 45 in good health.

CDR3 nucleotides: TGTGCCAGCATGGGGCAAGGCAAAAACATTCAGTACTTC. This sequence encodes CASMGQGKNIQYF. The genes are TRBV28 and TRBJ2-4; the D gene is possibly TRBD1 (5 bases). The V end was cut by 7 bases, the J end by 3 bases, with 10 bases between. The CDR3 has 13 amino acids. CDR1 is MDHEN, CDR2 SYDVKM, per germline.

This chain connects TRBV30 to TRBJ2-7, with a weak D call TRBD2 (6 bases). There are 13 residues in the CDR3. V was cut by 2 bases and J by 1 base, with 9 bases left in between. Germline-derived CDR1 and CDR2 are GTSNPN and SVGIG (reference sequence). CDR3 region: CAWSFSGSYEQYF. CDR3 DNA: TGTGCCTGGAGTTTTAGCGGATCCTACGAGCAGTACTTC. The whole variable domain, remainder taken from reference TRBV30 and TRBJ2-7, is SQTIHQWPATLVQPVGSPLSLECTVEGTSNPNLYWYRQAAGRGLQLLFYSVGIGQISSEVPQNLSASRPQDRQFILSSKKLLLSDSGFYLCAWSFSGSYEQYFGPGTRLTVT.